Listed below are T cell receptor beta chains from one sample, sequenced in a study of T-cell reconstitution after alpha-beta-depleted transplantation in children. TCRdb re-called the PCR reads through MiXCR, storing one row per CDR3 protein. The table lists approximately 500,000 distinct CDR3 sequences, over 9.5% of them singletons, with just over 2% in the top ten. The material sequenced was PBMCs, taken before TCRalphabeta/CD19-depleted stem cell transplant. The receptors come from a child under 10 years old with inherited bone marrow failure, due to receive a stem cell transplant. The CDR3 runs from the conserved cysteine through the conserved F or W. The D gene is left open where the match is weak.

d_call | v_call | cdr3_aa
- | TRBV19 | CASSIVGGTEAFF
- | TRBV27 | CASSLSSGSGMYEQYF
- | TRBV29-1 | CSVVDRSGEGGYTF
TRBD2 | TRBV6-1 | CASSREGRVPYEQYF
TRBD1 | TRBV20-1 | CSAVGRGQGPYEQYF
TRBD2 | TRBV27 | CASSYAALAGGRDTQYF
- | TRBV11-2 | CASSLGGSEQFF
TRBD1 | TRBV5-5 | CASSDREPYEQYF
TRBD1 | TRBV2 | CASNRGQVSPGELFF
- | TRBV6-2/TRBV6-3 | CASSWGKRAAYEQYF
- | TRBV4-2 | CASSQHPDSYEQYF
- | TRBV27 | CASSLSMMGNEQFF
TRBD2 | TRBV7-2 | CASSFRVAGETQYF
TRBD2 | TRBV4-2 | CASSWGREGPYEQYF
TRBD1 | TRBV28 | CASSLGQGPSYEQYF
TRBD2 | TRBV3-1 | CASSHPGLALYEQYF
TRBD1 | TRBV28 | CASSTGGDSPLHF
- | TRBV7-2 | CASSSQRNQPQHF
TRBD2 | TRBV9 | CASSDRGAGVYTGELFF
TRBD2 | TRBV29-1 | CSVPLADEQYF
- | TRBV10-3 | CAISEGGLIDEQFF